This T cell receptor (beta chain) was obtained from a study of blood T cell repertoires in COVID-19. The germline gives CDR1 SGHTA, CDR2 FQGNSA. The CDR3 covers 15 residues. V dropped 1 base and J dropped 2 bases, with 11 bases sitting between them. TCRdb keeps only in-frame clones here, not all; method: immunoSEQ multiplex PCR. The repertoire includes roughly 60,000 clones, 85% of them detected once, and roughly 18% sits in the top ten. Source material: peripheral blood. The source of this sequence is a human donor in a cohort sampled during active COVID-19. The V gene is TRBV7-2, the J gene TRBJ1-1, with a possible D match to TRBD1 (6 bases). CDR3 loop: CASSLVPGTNTEAFF. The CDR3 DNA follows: TGTGCCAGCAGCTTAGTTCCAGGGACAAACACTGAAGCTTTCTTT. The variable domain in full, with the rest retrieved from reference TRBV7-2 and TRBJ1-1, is GAGVSQSPSNKVTEKGKDVELRCDPISGHTALYWYRQSLGQGLEFLIYFQGNSAPDKSGLPSDRFSAERTGGSVSTLTIQRTQQEDSAVYLCASSLVPGTNTEAFFGQGTRLTVV.